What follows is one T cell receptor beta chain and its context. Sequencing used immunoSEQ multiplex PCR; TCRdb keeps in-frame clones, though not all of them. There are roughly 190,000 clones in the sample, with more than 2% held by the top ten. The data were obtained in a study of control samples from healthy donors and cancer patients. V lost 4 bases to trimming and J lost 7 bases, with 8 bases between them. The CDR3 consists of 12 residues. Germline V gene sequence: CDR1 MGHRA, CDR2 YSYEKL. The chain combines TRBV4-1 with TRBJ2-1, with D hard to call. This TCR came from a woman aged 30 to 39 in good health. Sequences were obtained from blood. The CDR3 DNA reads TGCGCCAGCAGCCGTTGGATTAATGAGCAGTTCTTC. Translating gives CASSRWINEQFF.